These 25 T cell receptor beta chains share one sample of origin, sequenced in a study of identical twins. TCRdb re-called the 5' RACE reads with MiXCR, one entry per CDR3 protein. The table lists about 210,000 distinct CDR3 sequences, roughly 10% of them singletons. Sequencing was carried out using memory (CD45RO+) T cells sorted from blood. Receptor source: a woman aged 18-30 years in good health.

The chain carries TRBV6-1 and TRBJ1-2, with D perhaps matching TRBD1 (6 bases). The length of the CDR3 is 15 residues. Germline loops: CDR1 MNHNS, CDR2 SASEGT. Trimming took off 6 bases at V and 0 bases at J, with 14 bases between the two ends. CDR3 nucleotides: TGTGCCAGCAGCAGGACAGTTACATCTAACTATGGCTACACCTTC. As protein: CASSRTVTSNYGYTF.

This clonotype was picked up a small number of times. The V gene is TRBV5-1, the J gene TRBJ2-3; D call uncertain. This CDR3 region has 15 residues. Germline V gene data show CDR1 as SGHRS and CDR2 as YFSETQ. The ends were cut back, 4 bases at V and 0 bases at J, with 12 bases in the middle. CDR3 sequence: CASSNSPTSTDTQYF. The CDR3, as DNA: TGCGCCAGCAGCAATTCCCCAACTAGCACAGATACGCAGTATTTT.

This clonotype turned up a few times. This sequence joins TRBV7-9 and TRBJ2-3; TRBD2 matches 10 bases. CDR3 length: 16 residues. With V trimmed by 1 base and J by 2 bases, 3 bases remained unmatched. CDR1 is SEHNR and CDR2 is FQNEAQ in the germline V gene (reference sequence). This CDR3 is CASSLEAGGITDTQYF. CDR3 nucleotides: TGTGCCAGCAGCTTAGAAGCGGGAGGGATCACAGATACGCAGTATTTT. The full variable domain, rest sourced from reference TRBV7-9 and TRBJ2-3, is DTGVSQNPRHKITKRGQNVTFRCDPISEHNRLYWYRQTLGQGPEFLTYFQNEAQLEKSRLLSDRFSAERPKGSFSTLEIQRTEQGDSAMYLCASSLEAGGITDTQYFGPGTRLTVL.

In this sample, this clonotype turned up a few times. The chain uses TRBV20-1 and TRBJ2-3; no clear D gene. The CDR3 loop spans 14 amino acids. The V gene's germline CDR1 is DFQATT and CDR2 SNEGSKA (reference sequence). Trimming pared 1 base from V and 4 bases from J, leaving 12 bases between. Written as DNA, the CDR3 is TGCAGTGCTAGAGCCCCGGACGGTTCAGATACGCAGTATTTT. Its protein product is CSARAPDGSDTQYF.

The table lists this clonotype with a few counts. The genes are TRBV3-1 and TRBJ1-2; D call uncertain. Germline V CDR1 and CDR2: LGHDT, YNNKEL (reference sequence). The V gene lost 4 bases and the J gene lost 4 bases, with 13 bases spanning the gap. The CDR3 sequence is 14 residues long. Here the CDR3 DNA reads TGTGCCAGCAGCCCGCGGGAGGCGCCCTATGGCTACACCTTC. Translation: CASSPREAPYGYTF.

In this sample, this clonotype turned up a few times. This chain links TRBV25-1 with TRBJ2-3; D unresolved. CDR1 is MGHDK and CDR2 is SYGVNS in the germline V gene. Trimming removed 3 bases from V and 2 bases from J, with 15 bases in between. The CDR3 runs to 16 residues. The CDR3 coding sequence is TGTGCCAGCAGTGACGATGGTAGATACCACACAGATACGCAGTATTTT. Translation: CASSDDGRYHTDTQYF.

The chain's CDR3 is CASSSMRGNQPQHF. The CDR3 nucleotides read TGTGCCAGCAGTTCGATGAGGGGCAATCAGCCCCAGCATTTT. The genes are TRBV27 and TRBJ1-5, with D unresolved. Germline V gene data show CDR1 as MNHEY and CDR2 as SMNVEV (reference sequence). CDR3 size: 14 residues. Trimming removed 4 bases from V and 2 bases from J, with 9 bases in between.

This clonotype has just a few counts. The chain is built from TRBV7-2 and TRBJ2-7; 7 bases fit TRBD1. The CDR3 covers 15 residues. V trimming: 1 base; J trimming: 2 bases; junction bases outside the gene matches: 5. CDR1 is SGHTA and CDR2 is FQGNSA in the germline V gene. The CDR3 DNA reads as TGTGCCAGCAGCTTAGGGGCCGGGACAGCCTACGAGCAGTACTTC. Residues: CASSLGAGTAYEQYF.

In its sample, this clonotype was seen a few times. The CDR3 region is CASSFRGATEAFF. In DNA, the CDR3 is TGCGCCAGCAGCTTCAGGGGTGCAACTGAAGCTTTCTTT. The V and J genes are TRBV5-1 and TRBJ1-1; TRBD1 is a possible D gene (6 bases). The V end was cut by 2 bases, the J end by 5 bases, with 10 bases between. The germline CDR1 and CDR2 sequences are SGHRS and YFSETQ. This CDR3 has 13 residues.

For the CDR3, the DNA is TGTGCCAGCATCCGAGCGACAGGGGTTAACACTGAAGCTTTCTTT. Translated: CASIRATGVNTEAFF. V usage is TRBV14 and J usage is TRBJ1-1; TRBD1 matches 8 bases. The CDR3 is 15 amino acids. With V trimmed by 7 bases and J by 2 bases, 9 bases remained unmatched. Germline V gene sequence: CDR1 SGHDN, CDR2 FVKESK.

This clonotype was seen a few times. The rearrangement uses TRBV7-9 and TRBJ1-1; TRBD1 matches 10 bases. Germline V gives CDR1 SEHNR, CDR2 FQNEAQ (reference sequence). With V trimmed by 6 bases and J by 5 bases, 12 bases remained unmatched. The CDR3 contains 16 residues. The CDR3 reads CASRIDRGPLGTEAFF. CDR3 nucleotides: TGTGCCAGCAGAATCGACAGGGGGCCATTGGGGACTGAAGCTTTCTTT.

The chain joins TRBV20-1 to TRBJ1-5, with 8 bases that match TRBD1. The V gene's germline CDR1 is DFQATT and CDR2 SNEGSKA (reference sequence). CDR3 size: 13 residues. V lost 5 bases, J lost 5 bases, and 5 bases stayed unmatched. The CDR3 loop reads CSADQGAYQPQHF. The CDR3 DNA sequence: TGCAGTGCTGACCAGGGGGCCTATCAGCCCCAGCATTTT.

This clonotype was seen at least ten times. V and J are TRBV7-8 and TRBJ2-2; TRBD1 aligns across 7 bases. The germline V gene has CDR1 SGHVS and CDR2 FQNEAQ. The junction had 7 bases not matched to a gene; V was cut back by 2 bases and J by 7 bases. The CDR3 totals 15 residues. For the CDR3, the DNA is TGTGCCAGCAGCTTAACAGGGGTCTCCGGCGGGGAGCTGTTTTTT. It yields the protein CASSLTGVSGGELFF.

This clonotype was found many times. J is TRBJ2-7 and V is TRBV10-3; D might be TRBD1 (6 bases). The CDR3 contains 13 residues. Germline-derived CDR1 and CDR2 are ENHRY and SYGVKD. V gave up 7 bases and J gave up 3 bases, with 13 bases separating them. The CDR3 region is CAIKQGLDYEQYF. CDR3 nucleotides: TGTGCCATCAAACAGGGCCTAGACTACGAGCAGTACTTC.

In its sample, this clonotype was seen many times. This rearrangement joins TRBV5-1 to TRBJ2-3; a possible D gene is TRBD2 (5 bases). Germline V lookup: CDR1 SGHRS, CDR2 YFSETQ. The V end was cut by 0 bases, the J end by 6 bases, with 14 bases between. The length of the CDR3 is 15 residues. CDR3 sequence reads: CASSLAGLPFDTQYF. DNA for the CDR3: TGCGCCAGCAGCTTGGCCGGACTCCCGTTCGATACGCAGTATTTT.

This chain connects TRBV24-1 to TRBJ2-1; D may be TRBD1 or TRBD2 (5 bases each). CDR1 is KGHDR and CDR2 is SFDVKD in the germline V gene. There are 15 residues in the CDR3. V lost 0 bases, J lost 6 bases, and 11 bases lay in between. The CDR3 here is CATSDLRAGTNEQFF. In nucleotides, the CDR3 is TGTGCCACCAGTGATTTGCGGGCAGGGACCAATGAGCAGTTCTTC.

This clonotype was detected ten times or more. This rearrangement joins TRBV20-1 to TRBJ2-1; TRBD2 agrees at 12 bases. J was trimmed by 9 bases and V by 0 bases; bases with no gene match: 6. Germline CDR1 reads DFQATT; CDR2 reads SNEGSKA (reference sequence). The length of the CDR3 is 15 residues. DNA for the CDR3: TGCAGTGCTAGAGATCGGACTAGCGGGAAAGGTGAGCAGTTCTTC. As protein: CSARDRTSGKGEQFF.

This clonotype was observed at least ten times. The chain combines TRBV7-2 with TRBJ2-1; no firm D call. This CDR3 comprises 15 residues. CDR1 SGHTA and CDR2 FQGNSA come from the germline V gene. Deletions cut 1 base from V and 7 bases from J, with 14 bases between. The CDR3 bases are TGTGCCAGCAGCTTAGTGCGTTCACTGGGGAATGAGCAGTTCTTC. Translated: CASSLVRSLGNEQFF.

The table lists this clonotype with a few counts. The genes are TRBV6-2 or TRBV6-3 and TRBJ2-5, with 10 bases identical to TRBD2. CDR1 and CDR2 (germline): MNHEY, SVGEGT. Trimming removed 4 bases from V and 0 bases from J; junction bases left unmatched: 8. The CDR3 loop spans 17 amino acids. CDR3 protein: CASSSWASGSDQETQYF. CDR3 DNA sequence: TGTGCCAGCAGTTCATGGGCTAGCGGGAGCGACCAAGAGACCCAGTACTTC.

This chain connects TRBV24-1 to TRBJ2-2; D unresolved. The CDR3 is 14 residues long. Germline CDR1 reads KGHDR; CDR2 reads SFDVKD. V lost 2 bases, J lost 1 base, and 4 bases lay in between. Here the CDR3 reads CATSDWGNTGELFF. CDR3 in DNA: TGTGCCACCAGTGATTGGGGGAACACCGGGGAGCTGTTTTTT.

This clonotype was detected a few times. The CDR3 loop is CASSLNSGGLWDEQFF. CDR3 DNA: TGTGCCAGCAGCTTAAATAGCGGGGGCCTTTGGGATGAGCAGTTCTTC. The gene calls are TRBV7-8 and TRBJ2-1; 9 bases align to TRBD2. This CDR3 has 16 amino acids. CDR1 is SGHVS, CDR2 FQNEAQ, per germline. Trimming cost V 2 bases and J 8 bases; bases outside gene matches: 10.

This clonotype was counted many times. This sequence joins TRBV12-3 or TRBV12-4 and TRBJ1-2; no definite D call. Trimming took off 1 base at V and 6 bases at J, with 3 bases between the two ends. The CDR3 has 11 amino acids. The CDR3 loop reads CASSLEHGYTF. CDR3 coding DNA: TGTGCCAGCAGTTTAGAGCATGGCTACACCTTC.

This clonotype occurred many times. An end of the junction does not agree with germline; a read error may underlie this. The J gene is TRBJ2-5, the V gene TRBV12-3 or TRBV12-4; D is possibly TRBD2 (5 bases). The CDR3 spans 13 residues. The CDR3 region is CASSLATQETQYF. In DNA, the CDR3 is TGTGCCAGCAGTCTAGCCACTCAAGAGACCCAGTACTTC.

This clonotype has ten or more counts. The gene calls are TRBV20-1 and TRBJ2-5; 11 bases line up with TRBD2. Germline CDR1 and CDR2: DFQATT and SNEGSKA (reference sequence). The CDR3 has 14 residues. With 5 bases clipped from V and 5 bases from J, the junction kept 7 bases outside the gene matches. This CDR3 reads CSAFTSGSGETQYF. The CDR3 nucleotides are TGCAGTGCTTTCACTAGCGGGAGTGGGGAGACCCAGTACTTC.

Many counts were recorded for this clonotype. The rearrangement uses TRBV20-1 and TRBJ2-1; the match to TRBD2 covers 11 bases. V lost 4 bases and J lost 10; bases outside the gene matches: 3. The V gene's germline CDR1 is DFQATT and CDR2 SNEGSKA (reference sequence). The CDR3 sequence is 12 residues long. The CDR3 sequence: CSATLAGEEQFF. CDR3 DNA: TGCAGTGCTACACTAGCGGGAGAAGAGCAGTTCTTC.